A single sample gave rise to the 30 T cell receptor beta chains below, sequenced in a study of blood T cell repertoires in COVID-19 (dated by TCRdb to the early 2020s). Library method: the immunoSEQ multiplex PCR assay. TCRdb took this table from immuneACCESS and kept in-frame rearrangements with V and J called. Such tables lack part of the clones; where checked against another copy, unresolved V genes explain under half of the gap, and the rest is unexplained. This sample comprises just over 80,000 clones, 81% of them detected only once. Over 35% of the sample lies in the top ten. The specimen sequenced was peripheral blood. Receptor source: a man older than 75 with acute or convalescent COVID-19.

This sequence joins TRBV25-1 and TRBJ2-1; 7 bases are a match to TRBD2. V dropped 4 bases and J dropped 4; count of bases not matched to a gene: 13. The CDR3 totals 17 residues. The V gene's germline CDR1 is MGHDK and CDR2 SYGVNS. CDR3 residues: CASSGGAFSGGYNEQFF. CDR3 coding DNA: TGTGCCAGCAGTGGGGGAGCCTTTTCGGGAGGATACAATGAGCAGTTCTTC.

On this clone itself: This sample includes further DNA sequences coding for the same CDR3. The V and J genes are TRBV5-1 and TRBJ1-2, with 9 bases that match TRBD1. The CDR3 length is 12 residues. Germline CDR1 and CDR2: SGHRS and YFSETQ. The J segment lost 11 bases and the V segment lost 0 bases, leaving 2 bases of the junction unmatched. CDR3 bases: TGCGCCAGCAGCTTGGGACAGGGGGGATACACCTTC. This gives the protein CASSLGQGGYTF.

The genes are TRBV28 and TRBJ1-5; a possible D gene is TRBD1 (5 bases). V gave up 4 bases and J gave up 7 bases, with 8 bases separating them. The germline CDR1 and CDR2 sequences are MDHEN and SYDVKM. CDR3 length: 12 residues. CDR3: CASSSTEQPQHF. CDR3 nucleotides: TGTGCCAGCAGTTCGACAGAACAGCCCCAGCATTTT. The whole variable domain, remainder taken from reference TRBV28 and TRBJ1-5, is DVKVTQSSRYLVKRTGEKVFLECVQDMDHENMFWYRQDPGLGLRLIYFSYDVKMKEKGDIPEGYSVSREKKERFSLILESASTNQTSMYLCASSSTEQPQHFGDGTRLSIL.

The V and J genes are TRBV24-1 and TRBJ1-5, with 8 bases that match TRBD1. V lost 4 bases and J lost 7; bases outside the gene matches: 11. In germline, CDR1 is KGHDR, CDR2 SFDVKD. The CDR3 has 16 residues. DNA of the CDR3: TGTGCCACCAGTGACCATACAGGGGGTCTACAACAGCCCCAGCATTTT. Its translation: CATSDHTGGLQQPQHF.

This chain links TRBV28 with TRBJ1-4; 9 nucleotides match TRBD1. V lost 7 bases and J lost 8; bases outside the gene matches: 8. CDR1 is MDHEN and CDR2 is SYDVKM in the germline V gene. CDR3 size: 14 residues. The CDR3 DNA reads TGTGCCAGCATCCTGGACAGGGGAGGCGAAAAACTGTTTTTT. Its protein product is CASILDRGGEKLFF.

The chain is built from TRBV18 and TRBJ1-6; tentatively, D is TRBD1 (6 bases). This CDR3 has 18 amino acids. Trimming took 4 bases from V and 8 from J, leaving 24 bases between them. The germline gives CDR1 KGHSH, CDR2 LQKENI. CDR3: CASSQLQARGAGDSPLHF. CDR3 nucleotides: TGTGCCAGCTCACAACTACAAGCCCGGGGGGCGGGTGATTCACCCCTCCACTTT.

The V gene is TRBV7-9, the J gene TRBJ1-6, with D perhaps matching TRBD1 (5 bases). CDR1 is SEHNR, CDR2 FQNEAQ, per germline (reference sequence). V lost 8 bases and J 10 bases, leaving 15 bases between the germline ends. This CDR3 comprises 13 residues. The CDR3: CASRGGLESPLHF. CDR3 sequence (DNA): TGTGCCAGCCGGGGGGGTTTGGAATCACCCCTCCACTTT. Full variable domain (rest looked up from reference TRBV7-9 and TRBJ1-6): DTGVSQNPRHKITKRGQNVTFRCDPISEHNRLYWYRQTLGQGPEFLTYFQNEAQLEKSRLLSDRFSAERPKGSFSTLEIQRTEQGDSAMYLCASRGGLESPLHFGNGTRLTVT.

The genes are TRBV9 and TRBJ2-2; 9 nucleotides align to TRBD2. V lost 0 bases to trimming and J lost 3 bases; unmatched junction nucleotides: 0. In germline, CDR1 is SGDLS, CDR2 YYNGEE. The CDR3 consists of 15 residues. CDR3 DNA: TGTGCCAGCAGCGTAGGCGGGGGGGACACCGGGGAGCTGTTTTTT. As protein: CASSVGGGDTGELFF.

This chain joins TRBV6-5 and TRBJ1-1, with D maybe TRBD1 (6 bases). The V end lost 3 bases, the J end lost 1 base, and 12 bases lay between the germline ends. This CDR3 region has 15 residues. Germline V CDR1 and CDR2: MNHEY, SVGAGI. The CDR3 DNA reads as TGTGCCAGCAGTTATCTGATGACAGGGAACACTGAAGCTTTCTTT. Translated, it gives CASSYLMTGNTEAFF.

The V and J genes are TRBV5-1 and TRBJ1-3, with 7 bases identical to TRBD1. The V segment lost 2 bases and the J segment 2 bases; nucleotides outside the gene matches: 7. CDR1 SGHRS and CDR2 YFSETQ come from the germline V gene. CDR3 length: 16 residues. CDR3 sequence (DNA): TGCGCCAGCAGCTTCACCCACAGGGGCCCTGGAAACACCATATATTTT. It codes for CASSFTHRGPGNTIYF.

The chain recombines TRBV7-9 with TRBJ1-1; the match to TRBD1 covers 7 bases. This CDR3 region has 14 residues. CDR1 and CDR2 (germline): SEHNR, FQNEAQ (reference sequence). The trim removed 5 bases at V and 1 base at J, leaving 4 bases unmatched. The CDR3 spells CASSPDRRNTEAFF. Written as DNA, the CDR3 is TGTGCCAGCAGCCCGGACAGGCGGAACACTGAAGCTTTCTTT.

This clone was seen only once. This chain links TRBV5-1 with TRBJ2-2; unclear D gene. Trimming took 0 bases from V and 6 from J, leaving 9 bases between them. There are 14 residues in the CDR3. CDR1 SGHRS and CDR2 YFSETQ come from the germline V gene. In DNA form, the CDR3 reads TGCGCCAGCAGCTTGGATACAGAAGCCGGGGAGCTGTTTTTT. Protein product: CASSLDTEAGELFF.

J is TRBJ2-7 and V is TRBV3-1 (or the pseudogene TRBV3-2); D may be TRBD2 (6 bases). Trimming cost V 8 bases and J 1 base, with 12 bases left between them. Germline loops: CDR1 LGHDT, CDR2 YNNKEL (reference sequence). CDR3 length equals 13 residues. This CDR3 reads CASAWDLSYEQYF. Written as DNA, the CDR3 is TGTGCCAGCGCCTGGGACTTGTCCTACGAGCAGTACTTC.

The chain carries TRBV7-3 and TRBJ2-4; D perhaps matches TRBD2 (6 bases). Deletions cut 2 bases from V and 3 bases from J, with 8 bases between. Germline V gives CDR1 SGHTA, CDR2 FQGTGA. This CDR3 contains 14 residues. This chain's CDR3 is CASSLGGDKNIQYF. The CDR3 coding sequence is TGTGCCAGCAGCTTAGGAGGGGACAAAAACATTCAGTACTTC.

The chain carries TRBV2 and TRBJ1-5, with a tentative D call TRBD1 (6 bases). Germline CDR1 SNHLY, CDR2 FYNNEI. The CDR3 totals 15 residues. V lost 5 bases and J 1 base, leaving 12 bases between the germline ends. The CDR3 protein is CASSSQGGSNQPQHF. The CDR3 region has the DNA TGTGCCAGCAGTTCACAGGGAGGGAGCAATCAGCCCCAGCATTTT.

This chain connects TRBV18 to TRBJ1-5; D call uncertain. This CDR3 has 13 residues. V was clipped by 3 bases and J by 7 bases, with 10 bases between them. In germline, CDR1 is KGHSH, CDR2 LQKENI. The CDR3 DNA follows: TGTGCCAGCTCACCGGTGGAGTTGCAGCCCCAGCATTTT. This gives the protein CASSPVELQPQHF.

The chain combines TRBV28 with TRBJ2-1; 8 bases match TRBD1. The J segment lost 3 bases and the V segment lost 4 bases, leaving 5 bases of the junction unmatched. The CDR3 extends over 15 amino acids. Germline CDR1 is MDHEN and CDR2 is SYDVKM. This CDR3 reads CASSYDRGFYNEQFF. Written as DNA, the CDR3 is TGTGCCAGCAGTTACGACAGGGGCTTCTACAATGAGCAGTTCTTC.

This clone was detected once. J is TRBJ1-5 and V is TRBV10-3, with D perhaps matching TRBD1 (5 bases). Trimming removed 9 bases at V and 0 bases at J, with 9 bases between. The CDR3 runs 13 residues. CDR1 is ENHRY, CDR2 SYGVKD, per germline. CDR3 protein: CAMGRDSNQPQHF. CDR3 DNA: TGTGCCATGGGCAGGGATAGCAATCAGCCCCAGCATTTT.

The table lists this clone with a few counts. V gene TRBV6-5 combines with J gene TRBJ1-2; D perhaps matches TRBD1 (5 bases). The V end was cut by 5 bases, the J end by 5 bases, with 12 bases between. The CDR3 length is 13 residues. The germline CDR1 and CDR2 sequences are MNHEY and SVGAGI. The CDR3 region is CASSPDREYGYTF. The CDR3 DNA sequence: TGTGCCAGCAGTCCCGACAGAGAATATGGCTACACCTTC.

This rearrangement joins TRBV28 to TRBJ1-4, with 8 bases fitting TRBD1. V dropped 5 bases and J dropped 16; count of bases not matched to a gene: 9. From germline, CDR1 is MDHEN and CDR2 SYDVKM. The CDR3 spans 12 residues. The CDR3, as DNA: TGTGCCAGCAGTCCCCGGACAGGGCGTAGGTTTTTT. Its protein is CASSPRTGRRFF.

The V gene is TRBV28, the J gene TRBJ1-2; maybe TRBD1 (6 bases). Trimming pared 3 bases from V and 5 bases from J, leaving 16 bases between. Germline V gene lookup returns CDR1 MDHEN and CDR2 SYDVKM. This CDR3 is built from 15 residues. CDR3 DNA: TGTGCCAGCAGTTTCTCCGGACAGCTAATTTATGGCTACACCTTC. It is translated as CASSFSGQLIYGYTF.

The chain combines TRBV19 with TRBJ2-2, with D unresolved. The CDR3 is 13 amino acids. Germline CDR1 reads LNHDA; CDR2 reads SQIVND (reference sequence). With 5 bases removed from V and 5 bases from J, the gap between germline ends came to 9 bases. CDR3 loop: CASSGQTTGELFF. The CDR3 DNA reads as TGTGCCAGTAGTGGCCAGACTACCGGGGAGCTGTTTTTT.

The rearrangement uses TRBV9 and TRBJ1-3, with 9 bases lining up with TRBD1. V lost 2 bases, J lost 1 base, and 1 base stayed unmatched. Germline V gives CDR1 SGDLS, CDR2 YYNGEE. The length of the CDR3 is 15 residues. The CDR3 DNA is TGTGCCAGCAGCGTCGACAGGGGGTCTGGAAACACCATATATTTT. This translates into CASSVDRGSGNTIYF.

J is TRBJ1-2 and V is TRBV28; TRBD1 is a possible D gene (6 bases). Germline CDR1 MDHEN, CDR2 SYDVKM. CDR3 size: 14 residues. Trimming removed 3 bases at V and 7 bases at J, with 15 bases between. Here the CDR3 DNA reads TGTGCCAGCAGTTTTGGGTTGGGGGCTGGTGGCTACACCTTC. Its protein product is CASSFGLGAGGYTF.

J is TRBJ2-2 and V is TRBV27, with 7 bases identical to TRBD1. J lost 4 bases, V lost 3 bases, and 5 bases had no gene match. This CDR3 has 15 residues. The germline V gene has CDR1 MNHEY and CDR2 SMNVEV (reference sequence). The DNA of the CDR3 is TGTGCCAGCAGTTTTGACAGGGATGCCACCGGGGAGCTGTTTTTT. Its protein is CASSFDRDATGELFF.

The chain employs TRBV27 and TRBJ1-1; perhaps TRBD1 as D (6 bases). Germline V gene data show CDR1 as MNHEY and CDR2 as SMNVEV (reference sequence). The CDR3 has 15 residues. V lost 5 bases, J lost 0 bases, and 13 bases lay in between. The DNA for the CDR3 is TGTGCCAGCAGTCCACAGGGCCAGGTGAACACTGAAGCTTTCTTT. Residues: CASSPQGQVNTEAFF.

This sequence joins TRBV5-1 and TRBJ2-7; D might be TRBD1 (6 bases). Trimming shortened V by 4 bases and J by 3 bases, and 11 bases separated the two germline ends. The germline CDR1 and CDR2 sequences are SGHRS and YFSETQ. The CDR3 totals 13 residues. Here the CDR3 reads CASSPTGNYEQYF. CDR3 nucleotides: TGCGCCAGCAGCCCCACAGGGAACTACGAGCAGTACTTC.

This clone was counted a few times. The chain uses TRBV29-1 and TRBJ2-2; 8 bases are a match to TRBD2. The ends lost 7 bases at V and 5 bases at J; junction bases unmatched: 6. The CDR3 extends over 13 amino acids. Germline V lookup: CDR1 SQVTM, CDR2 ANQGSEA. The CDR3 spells CSGSGSRTGELFF. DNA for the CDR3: TGCAGCGGGAGCGGGAGTCGGACCGGGGAGCTGTTTTTT.

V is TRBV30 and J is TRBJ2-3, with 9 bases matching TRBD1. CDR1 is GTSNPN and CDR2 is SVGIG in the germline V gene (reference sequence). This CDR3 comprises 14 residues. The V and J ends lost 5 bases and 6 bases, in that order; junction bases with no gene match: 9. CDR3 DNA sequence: TGTGCCTGGTCTGGACAGGGGTGGGGGGATACGCAGTATTTT. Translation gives CAWSGQGWGDTQYF.

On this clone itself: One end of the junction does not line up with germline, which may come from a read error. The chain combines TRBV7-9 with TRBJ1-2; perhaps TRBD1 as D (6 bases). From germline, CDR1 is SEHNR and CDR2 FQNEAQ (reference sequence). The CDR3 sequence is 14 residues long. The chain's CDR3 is CATSLTGLNYGYTF. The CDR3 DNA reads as TGTGCCACCAGCTTAACAGGGCTTAACTATGGCTACACCTTC.